In this sample, the clone carrying this TCR beta chain turned up once. Its antigen is currently unknown. The V end lost 0 bases, the J end lost 11 bases, and 13 bases lay between the germline ends. The CDR3 covers 14 residues. From germline, CDR1 is MNHNS and CDR2 SASEGT. Using immunoSEQ multiplex PCR, the repertoire was profiled, and TCRdb retains in-frame clones only, with some absent. This sample yields around 12,000 clones, of which roughly 80% are seen a single time; nearly 6% belongs to the top ten. These data come from a study of T cell clonotyping in hematopoietic cell transplantation. Study findings and constraints: After transplant, recipient diversity fell while pathologically expanded clonotypes grew through day 180.

This TCR derives from a female patient aged 40-49 years who had an allogeneic stem cell transplant from a related donor, so T cells may come from the graft donor. Some clones in this sample may be carry-over from other donors' samples. This sequence joins TRBV6-1 and TRBJ1-4, with D hard to call. The sequenced sample was PBMCs, obtained 100 days after allogeneic stem cell transplant. In DNA, the CDR3 is TGTGCCAGCAGTGAAGCCGATTATGGTATGAAACTGTTTTTT. As protein: CASSEADYGMKLFF.